This T cell receptor (beta chain) was sequenced for a study of shared clonotypes between healthy human individuals. Sorted-subset replicate PCR reactions contained 200 to 250 ng DNA, corresponding to about 30,000 T cell genomes. The authors' processing: Junction-only immunoSEQ sequences carried no quality scores, so filtering differed. Sequencing used immunoSEQ multiplex PCR; TCRdb keeps in-frame clones, though not all of them. For V, J and clone size, that table is used; D and trimming come from the DNA. The sample includes more than 2,000,000 clones, more than 85% of them seen just once. General study points: Of the naive CD4 clonotypes, 4% to 5% were shared across a handful of donors.

On this clone itself: The antigen remains unidentified.

Trimming took 8 bases from V and 1 from J, leaving 14 bases between them. This CDR3 is 14 amino acids long. CDR1 and CDR2 (germline): MGHDK, SYGVNS. V and J are TRBV25-1 and TRBJ1-1; D ambiguous. The TCR was taken from a man between 18 and 29 years old in good health. Some clones in this sample may be carry-over from other donors' samples. The source material was naive CD4+ T cells from PBMCs. Subset in this sample: CD45RA+ positively selected. CDR3 sequence: CASQSLLQNTEAFF. Here the CDR3 DNA reads TGTGCCAGCCAGAGCCTTCTTCAGAACACTGAAGCTTTCTTT. The variable domain in full, completed from reference TRBV25-1 and TRBJ1-1, reads EADIYQTPRYLVIGTGKKITLECSQTMGHDKMYWYQQDPGMELHLIHYSYGVNSTEKGDLSSESTVSRIRTEHFPLTLESARPSHTSQYLCASQSLLQNTEAFFGQGTRLTVV.